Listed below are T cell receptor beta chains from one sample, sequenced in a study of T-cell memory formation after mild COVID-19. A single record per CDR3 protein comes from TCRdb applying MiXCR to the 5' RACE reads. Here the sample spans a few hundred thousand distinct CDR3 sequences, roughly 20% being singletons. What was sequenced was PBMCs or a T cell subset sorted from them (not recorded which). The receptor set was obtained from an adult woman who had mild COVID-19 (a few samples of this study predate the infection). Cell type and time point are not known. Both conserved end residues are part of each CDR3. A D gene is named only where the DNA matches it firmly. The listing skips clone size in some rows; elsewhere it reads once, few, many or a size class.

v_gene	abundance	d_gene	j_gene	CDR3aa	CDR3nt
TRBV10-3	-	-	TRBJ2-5	CAISEDRIEETQYF	TGTGCCATCAGTGAGGATCGGATCGAAGAGACCCAGTACTTC
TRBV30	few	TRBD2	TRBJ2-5	CAWSEIAGAQSQYF	TGTGCCTGGAGTGAGATAGCGGGAGCCCAGTCCCAGTACTTC
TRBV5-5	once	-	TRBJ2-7	CASSSPAGTLTYEQYF	TGTGCCAGCAGCTCTCCTGCCGGGACGTTGACCTACGAGCAGTACTTC
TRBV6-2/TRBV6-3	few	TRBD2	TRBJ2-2	CASSGLGTSDIGELFF	TGTGCCAGCAGTGGACTCGGGACTAGCGATATCGGGGAGCTGTTTTTT
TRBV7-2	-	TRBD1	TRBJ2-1	CASSPTGYSSYNEQFF	TGTGCCAGCAGCCCGACAGGGTACAGCTCCTACAATGAGCAGTTCTTC
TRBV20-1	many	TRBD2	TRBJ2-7	CSATRLAGAPYEQYF	TGCAGTGCTACTCGACTAGCGGGAGCCCCCTACGAGCAGTACTTC
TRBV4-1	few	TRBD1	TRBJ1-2	CASSQDQDRGANYGYTF	TGCGCCAGCAGCCAAGATCAGGACAGGGGAGCTAACTATGGCTACACCTTC
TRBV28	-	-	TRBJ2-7	CASSLQDSIYEQYF	TGTGCCAGCAGTTTGCAGGACTCGATCTACGAGCAGTACTTC
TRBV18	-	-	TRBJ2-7	CASSPPQRGRGGEQYF	TGTGCCAGCTCACCACCTCAGAGAGGGAGAGGAGGGGAGCAGTACTTC
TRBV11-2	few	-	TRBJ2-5	CASSLDHRETQYF	TGTGCCAGCAGCCTGGATCACCGGGAGACCCAGTACTTC
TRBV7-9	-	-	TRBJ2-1	CASSLMEGYNEQFF	TGTGCCAGCAGCTTAATGGAGGGTTACAATGAGCAGTTCTTC
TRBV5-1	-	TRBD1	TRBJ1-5	CASSPGTDNQPQHF	TGCGCCAGCAGCCCCGGGACAGATAATCAGCCCCAGCATTTT
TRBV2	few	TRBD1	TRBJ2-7	CASTLRDRGLYEQYF	TGTGCCAGCACCCTCCGAGACAGGGGGCTCTACGAGCAGTACTTC
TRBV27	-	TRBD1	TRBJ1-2	CASSSSGGGYGYTF	TGTGCCAGCAGTTCCTCAGGGGGCGGCTATGGCTACACCTTC
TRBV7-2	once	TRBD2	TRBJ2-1	CASSLTGGGLAGGPRNEQFF	TGTGCCAGCAGCCTAACCGGAGGTGGACTAGCGGGGGGGCCGCGAAATGAGCAGTTCTTC
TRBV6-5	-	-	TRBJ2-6	CASSYVRGSGANVLTF	TGTGCCAGCAGTTACGTGAGGGGCTCTGGGGCCAACGTCCTGACTTTC
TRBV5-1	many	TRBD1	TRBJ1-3	CASSPTGTGYGNTIYF	TGCGCCAGCAGCCCGACCGGGACAGGGTATGGAAACACCATATATTTT
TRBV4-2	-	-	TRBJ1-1	CASSRGGQGRTEAFF	TGTGCCAGCAGCCGGGGGGGGCAGGGACGTACTGAAGCTTTCTTT
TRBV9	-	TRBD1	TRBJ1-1	CASSVGDSYTEAFF	TGTGCCAGCAGCGTAGGGGACAGCTACACTGAAGCTTTCTTT
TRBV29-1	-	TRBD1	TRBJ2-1	CSVGQGRTTYNEQFF	TGCAGCGTAGGACAGGGCCGTACTACCTACAATGAGCAGTTCTTC
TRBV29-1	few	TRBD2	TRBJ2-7	CSVEGGLAGSSYEQYF	TGCAGCGTTGAAGGGGGACTAGCGGGGAGCTCCTACGAGCAGTACTTC
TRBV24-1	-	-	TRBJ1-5	CATSDGTEHNQPQHF	TGTGCCACCAGTGATGGGACCGAACACAATCAGCCCCAGCATTTT
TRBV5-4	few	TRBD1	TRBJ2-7	CASTGQGTYEQYF	TGTGCCAGCACGGGACAGGGAACCTACGAGCAGTACTTC
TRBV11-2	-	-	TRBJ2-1	CASSLQTVNEQFF	TGTGCCAGCAGCTTACAGACCGTCAATGAGCAGTTCTTC
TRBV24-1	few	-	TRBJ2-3	CATARAGTTDTQYF	TGTGCCACAGCCAGGGCGGGTACCACAGATACGCAGTATTTT
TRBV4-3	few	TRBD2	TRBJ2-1	CASSFGAAGDYNEQFF	TGCGCCAGCAGCTTCGGGGCAGCGGGAGACTACAATGAGCAGTTCTTC
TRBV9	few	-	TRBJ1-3	CASSVNSGNTIYF	TGTGCCAGCAGCGTAAACTCTGGAAACACCATATATTTT
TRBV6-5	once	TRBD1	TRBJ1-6	CASSPDRGESPLHF	TGTGCCAGCAGCCCGGACAGGGGAGAATCACCCCTCCACTTT
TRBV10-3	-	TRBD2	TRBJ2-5	CAISGGALETQYF	TGTGCCATCAGCGGGGGGGCCCTAGAGACCCAGTACTTC
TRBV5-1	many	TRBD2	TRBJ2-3	CASSLASSGGGDTQYF	TGCGCCAGCAGCTTGGCCTCATCGGGAGGCGGGGATACGCAGTATTTT
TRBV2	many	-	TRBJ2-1	CASSEASAGMAFNEQFF	TGTGCCAGCAGTGAAGCCTCCGCGGGGATGGCCTTCAATGAGCAGTTCTTC
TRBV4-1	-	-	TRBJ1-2	CASSQKSTGDYGYTF	TGCGCCAGCAGCCAGAAATCGACAGGAGACTATGGCTACACCTTC
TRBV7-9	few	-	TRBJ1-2	CASSSTDMSYGYTF	TGTGCCAGCAGCTCGACCGACATGTCCTATGGCTACACCTTC
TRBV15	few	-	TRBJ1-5	CATSRDRSTQPQHF	TGTGCCACCAGCAGAGATCGGTCCACCCAGCCCCAGCATTTT
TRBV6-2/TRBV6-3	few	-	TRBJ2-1	CASSAAEGIGEQFF	TGTGCCAGCAGTGCGGCGGAGGGTATCGGTGAGCAGTTCTTC
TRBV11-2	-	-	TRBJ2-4	CASSLVTLAKNIQYF	TGTGCCAGCAGCTTAGTAACCCTAGCCAAAAACATTCAGTACTTC
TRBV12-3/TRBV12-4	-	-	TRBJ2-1	CASSKLGTARNEQFF	TGTGCCAGCAGTAAACTCGGGACCGCAAGGAATGAGCAGTTCTTC
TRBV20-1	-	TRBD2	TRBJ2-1	CSARAGVHSYNEQFF	TGCAGTGCTAGGGCGGGAGTCCACTCCTACAATGAGCAGTTCTTC
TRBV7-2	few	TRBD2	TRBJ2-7	CASSPYLTGAGEQYF	TGTGCCAGCAGCCCCTACCTAACGGGAGCGGGGGAGCAGTACTTC
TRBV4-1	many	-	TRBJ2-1	CASSQGLDSYNEQFF	TGCGCCAGCAGCCAAGGGTTAGACTCCTACAATGAGCAGTTCTTC
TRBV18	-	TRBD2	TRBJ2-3	CASSPERGVTDTQYF	TGTGCCAGCTCACCTGAGCGGGGGGTAACAGATACGCAGTATTTT
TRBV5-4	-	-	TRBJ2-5	CASSLEGAQETQYF	TGTGCCAGCAGCTTGGAAGGCGCTCAAGAGACCCAGTACTTC
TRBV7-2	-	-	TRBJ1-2	CASSLGDGEYYGYTF	TGTGCCAGCAGCTTAGGAGACGGAGAGTACTATGGCTACACCTTC
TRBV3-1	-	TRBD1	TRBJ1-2	CASSRHTGVGGYGYTF	TGTGCCAGCAGCCGCCATACAGGGGTTGGTGGCTATGGCTACACCTTC
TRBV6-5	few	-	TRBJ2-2	CASRRGSGGIIIGELFF	TGTGCCAGCAGGAGAGGTTCAGGCGGGATTATTATCGGGGAGCTGTTTTTT
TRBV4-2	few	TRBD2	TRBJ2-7	CASSHLTSGGSYEQYF	TGTGCCAGCAGCCACCTGACTAGCGGGGGCTCCTACGAGCAGTACTTC
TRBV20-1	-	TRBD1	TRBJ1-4	CSARGPVTRGGEKLFF	TGCAGTGCTAGGGGCCCTGTGACCCGAGGGGGCGAAAAACTGTTTTTT